The T cell receptor (beta chain) under discussion was sequenced for a study of T cell repertoires in cytomegalovirus infection. Overall study results and limits: HLA-C-restricted TCR beta clonotypes specific for CMV led the ex vivo response.

TCRdb re-called the reads with MiXCR, one entry per CDR3 protein. Among about 200,000 distinct CDR3 sequences listed, less than 9.5% were seen once. Germline CDR1 MNHEY, CDR2 SVGEGT. The CDR3 runs 16 residues. Trimming at V came to 0 bases and at J to 7 bases, leaving 9 bases not matched to a gene. This clonotype was detected many times. Its antigen is not known. The sequencing sample was made of PBMCs. V is TRBV6-2 or TRBV6-3 and J is TRBJ2-1; 7 bases are a match to TRBD2. The receptor comes from a human donor in good health (CMV status not recorded). Some clones in this sample may be carry-over from other donors' samples. DNA for the CDR3: TGTGCCAGCAGTTACTCGAGGGCGGGAGAGGGTAATGAGCAGTTCTTC. Translating gives CASSYSRAGEGNEQFF.